The 24 T cell receptor beta chains presented below share a single source sample, sequenced in a study of shared clonotypes between healthy human individuals. Sequenced by immunoSEQ multiplex PCR; TCRdb stores in-frame clones only, minus some. The table has about 330,000 clones, around 86% seen once. The material sequenced was memory CD8+ T cells sorted from blood. This sample's subset: CD45RO+ cells pooled with CCR7-negative TemRA cells. These receptors were taken from a young man in good health.

The count of this clone is one. The chain links TRBV29-1 to TRBJ2-3; the D is unclear. V lost 6 bases and J 6 bases, leaving 13 bases between the germline ends. The germline V gene encodes CDR1 SQVTM and CDR2 ANQGSEA. The CDR3 is made up of 12 amino acids. CDR3: CSVGYVGDTQYF. CDR3 sequence (DNA): TGCAGCGTAGGGTATGTCGGGGATACGCAGTATTTT.

The chain combines TRBV7-9 with TRBJ2-7; TRBD1 might be the D (6 bases). The CDR3 extends over 14 amino acids. Trimming removed 3 bases from V and 3 bases from J, with 12 bases in between. Germline V gene lookup returns CDR1 SEHNR and CDR2 FQNEAQ (reference sequence). The CDR3 DNA is TGTGCCAGCAGCTTGACAGGCCCCCTCTACGAGCAGTACTTC. It encodes CASSLTGPLYEQYF.

This chain connects TRBV5-4 to TRBJ1-2; D is undetermined. The CDR3 covers 14 residues. V was shortened by 5 bases and J by 5 bases, with 16 bases between the two germline ends. The germline gives CDR1 SGHNT, CDR2 YYREEE (reference sequence). CDR3 sequence reads: CASRRESWKYGYTF. The CDR3 DNA reads TGTGCCAGCAGGCGGGAGTCTTGGAAGTATGGCTACACCTTC.

V and J are TRBV30 and TRBJ2-7; D gene uncertain. CDR3 length equals 14 residues. Germline V gene lookup returns CDR1 GTSNPN and CDR2 SVGIG (reference sequence). The V gene lost 4 bases and the J gene lost 3 bases, with 16 bases spanning the gap. The DNA for the CDR3 is TGTGCCTGGACTTTAGGGCAGGTCGACTACGAGCAGTACTTC. Translating it yields CAWTLGQVDYEQYF. The full variable domain, its missing parts supplied by reference TRBV30 and TRBJ2-7, is SQTIHQWPATLVQPVGSPLSLECTVEGTSNPNLYWYRQAAGRGLQLLFYSVGIGQISSEVPQNLSASRPQDRQFILSSKKLLLSDSGFYLCAWTLGQVDYEQYFGPGTRLTVT.

V is TRBV29-1 and J is TRBJ2-1; no clear D. This CDR3 region has 12 residues. With 2 bases removed from V and 4 bases from J, the gap between germline ends came to 6 bases. Germline V CDR1 and CDR2: SQVTM, ANQGSEA. CDR3 region: CSVESRYNEQFF. As DNA, the CDR3 is TGCAGCGTTGAAAGTCGGTACAATGAGCAGTTCTTC.

V and J are TRBV19 and TRBJ2-7; the D gene is possibly TRBD1 (5 bases). Germline CDR1 is LNHDA and CDR2 is SQIVND (reference sequence). Between the trimmed V and J ends, which lost 6 bases and 2 bases, there was a span of 11 bases. The CDR3 loop spans 13 amino acids. The CDR3, as DNA: TGTGCCAGTAGCCCCTCGACAGCCTACGAGCAGTACTTC. Its translation is CASSPSTAYEQYF. The full variable domain, in which reference TRBV19 and TRBJ2-7 provide the parts outside the CDR3, is DGGITQSPKYLFRKEGQNVTLSCEQNLNHDAMYWYRQDPGQGLRLIYYSQIVNDFQKGDIAEGYSVSREKKESFPLTVTSAQKNPTAFYLCASSPSTAYEQYFGPGTRLTVT.

The chain has TRBV7-9 and TRBJ2-7; no clear D. The CDR3 is made up of 15 amino acids. Germline V gene data show CDR1 as SEHNR and CDR2 as FQNEAQ (reference sequence). Between the trimmed V and J ends, which lost 3 bases and 6 bases, there was a span of 18 bases. This CDR3 is CASSLDDTVAVEQYF. The CDR3, as DNA: TGTGCCAGCAGCTTGGACGACACAGTGGCGGTCGAGCAGTACTTC.

This clone showed up just a few times. The chain uses TRBV25-1 and TRBJ2-2, with 10 bases lining up with TRBD1. The germline CDR1 and CDR2 sequences are MGHDK and SYGVNS. V gave up 5 bases and J gave up 3 bases; unmatched junction bases: 3. The CDR3 covers 15 residues. The CDR3 nucleotides read TGTGCCAGCAGTCCCGGGACAGGGGACACCGGGGAGCTGTTTTTT. Protein sequence: CASSPGTGDTGELFF.

The chain has TRBV2 and TRBJ2-1, with TRBD2 identical over 11 bases. With 7 bases clipped from V and 6 bases from J, the junction kept 11 bases outside the gene matches. Per germline, CDR1 SNHLY and CDR2 FYNNEI. CDR3 length equals 16 residues. This CDR3 is CASIPTSGSGVNEQFF. The CDR3 nucleotides read TGTGCCAGCATCCCAACTAGCGGGAGTGGGGTCAATGAGCAGTTCTTC.

This chain joins TRBV4-1 and TRBJ2-1, with 7 positions matching TRBD1. Trimming removed 0 bases from V and 5 bases from J; junction bases left unmatched: 7. CDR3 length: 16 residues. Germline lookup yields CDR1 MGHRA and CDR2 YSYEKL. CDR3: CASSQELGGFDNEQFF. The CDR3 DNA reads as TGCGCCAGCAGCCAAGAATTAGGGGGCTTCGACAATGAGCAGTTCTTC.

The rearrangement joins TRBV7-2 to TRBJ2-5; TRBD1 agrees at 8 bases. V was pared by 5 bases and J by 0 bases, with 8 bases of the junction left unmatched. Germline V CDR1 and CDR2: SGHTA, FQGNSA. There are 16 residues in the CDR3. The CDR3 loop is CASSPWTGTYQETQYF. Here the CDR3 DNA reads TGTGCCAGCAGCCCTTGGACAGGGACGTACCAAGAGACCCAGTACTTC.

V gene TRBV7-9 combines with J gene TRBJ2-2; no clear D. The CDR3 is 15 amino acids. V was cut by 7 bases and J by 2 bases, with 14 bases left in between. CDR1 SEHNR and CDR2 FQNEAQ come from the germline V gene (reference sequence). CDR3 protein: CASTPPRPNTGELFF. CDR3 DNA: TGTGCCAGCACCCCACCTCGACCAAACACCGGGGAGCTGTTTTTT.

This sequence joins TRBV6-6 and TRBJ1-2, with D unclear. From germline, CDR1 is MNHNY and CDR2 SVGAGI (reference sequence). The V gene lost 4 bases and the J gene lost 2 bases, with 14 bases spanning the gap. CDR3 length equals 15 residues. CDR3 amino acids: CASSSTQHLNYGYTF. The CDR3 nucleotides are TGTGCCAGCAGTTCCACACAGCACCTCAACTATGGCTACACCTTC.

J is TRBJ1-2 and V is TRBV13, with D unresolved. V was cut by 1 base and J by 1 base, with 7 bases left in between. The length of the CDR3 is 14 residues. Germline values: CDR1 PRHDT, CDR2 FYEKMQ (reference sequence). CDR3 region: CASSLDGDNYGYTF. The CDR3 nucleotides are TGTGCCAGCAGCTTAGATGGGGATAACTATGGCTACACCTTC.

The chain employs TRBV5-1 and TRBJ2-7, with 12 bases lining up with TRBD2. This CDR3 comprises 17 residues. V dropped 4 bases and J dropped 0; count of bases not matched to a gene: 8. CDR1 is SGHRS and CDR2 is YFSETQ in the germline V gene. The DNA of the CDR3 is TGCGCCAGCAGCCTGGCCCGGACTAGCGGGGACTCCTACGAGCAGTACTTC. Amino acids: CASSLARTSGDSYEQYF.

The chain has TRBV10-3 and TRBJ1-6; D unresolved. V was shortened by 0 bases and J by 8 bases, with 8 bases between the two germline ends. Germline lookup yields CDR1 ENHRY and CDR2 SYGVKD. The CDR3 extends over 14 amino acids. DNA for the CDR3: TGTGCCATCAGTGAGTCGAACATAGATTCACCCCTCCACTTT. It specifies CAISESNIDSPLHF.

The CDR3 DNA follows: TGTGCTAGTGGTTTAGAATTGGTTAATGTTATCGACACTGAAGCTTTCTTT. Translated: CASGLELVNVIDTEAFF. The chain combines TRBV12-5 with TRBJ1-1; D uncertain. V shed 3 bases and J shed 3 bases, with 20 bases lying between them. The germline V gene has CDR1 LGHNT and CDR2 FRNRAP. This CDR3 contains 17 residues.

This clone was counted a single time. The CDR3 nucleotides are TGTGCCAGCAGCCAAAAAATCTCCGAGCAGTACTTC. Residues: CASSQKISEQYF. The chain carries TRBV14 and TRBJ2-7; the D is unclear. The CDR3 spans 12 residues. The germline V gene encodes CDR1 SGHDN and CDR2 FVKESK. V lost 2 bases, J lost 6 bases, and 8 bases lay in between.

The chain uses TRBV9 and TRBJ2-7; D is tentatively TRBD1 or TRBD2 (6 bases each). Trimming pared 4 bases from V and 2 bases from J, leaving 13 bases between. Germline-derived CDR1 and CDR2 are SGDLS and YYNGEE. This CDR3 has 14 amino acids. CDR3 residues: CASSQGGNPYEQYF. As DNA, the CDR3 is TGTGCCAGCAGCCAAGGGGGGAACCCCTACGAGCAGTACTTC.

The rearrangement links TRBV6-6 to TRBJ2-5; D gene ambiguous. The CDR3 totals 11 residues. Germline values: CDR1 MNHNY, CDR2 SVGAGI (reference sequence). Trimming took off 5 bases at V and 4 bases at J, with 5 bases between the two ends. In DNA form, the CDR3 reads TGTGCCAGCAGTGGTGGAGAGACCCAGTACTTC. Translated: CASSGGETQYF.

The chain links TRBV6-6 to TRBJ2-5; D uncertain. The CDR3 covers 12 residues. Germline CDR1 and CDR2: MNHNY and SVGAGI (reference sequence). Trimming left V 6 bases short and J 7 bases short, with 12 bases between. The CDR3 sequence: CASSQDVSTQYF. CDR3 nucleotide sequence: TGTGCCAGCAGCCAGGACGTTTCGACCCAGTACTTC.

The gene calls are TRBV5-6 and TRBJ1-1, with D uncertain. CDR1 and CDR2 from the germline V gene are SGHDT and YYEEEE. V was pared by 0 bases and J by 0 bases, with 9 bases between. The CDR3 sequence is 15 residues long. DNA for the CDR3: TGTGCCAGCAGCTTGGTACGGCGGATGAACACTGAAGCTTTCTTT. Protein product: CASSLVRRMNTEAFF.

The J gene is TRBJ2-3, the V gene TRBV10-3; D is unresolved. The CDR3 extends over 13 amino acids. V was trimmed by 8 bases and J by 3 bases, leaving 12 bases between them. Germline V CDR1 and CDR2: ENHRY, SYGVKD. Here the CDR3 reads CAIGTVRTDTQYF. CDR3 DNA: TGTGCCATCGGAACAGTTCGGACAGATACGCAGTATTTT.

J is TRBJ1-2 and V is TRBV5-1, with D perhaps matching TRBD1 (5 bases). V shed 1 base and J shed 7 bases, with 14 bases lying between them. Germline V gene sequence: CDR1 SGHRS, CDR2 YFSETQ. The CDR3 is 14 residues long. CDR3 sequence (DNA): TGCGCCAGCAGCTTGATAAACAGAAGGGGTGGCTACACCTTC. It encodes CASSLINRRGGYTF.